The rows below give T cell receptor beta chains drawn from one sample of a study of OX40 agonist ivuxolimab in advanced cancers. The method was immunoSEQ multiplex PCR; TCRdb's version includes in-frame clones alone and lacks a portion of them. The sample consists of tens of thousands of clones, approximately 86% of them appearing once. Here the sequenced sample was CD4+ or CD8+ T cells sorted from blood, taken in a trial of the OX40 agonist ivuxolimab. These receptor sequences come from an adult with an advanced solid tumor such as melanoma, head and neck, liver or kidney cancer. Each CDR3 is given with its conserved first and last residue. D genes are given only for firm matches. Rows give clone size only sometimes, using once, few, many, or a class for an expanded clone.

TRBJ2-7 12 - - TRBV10-3 CARGDRLNEQYF TGTGCCAGGGGTGACAGGTTAAACGAGCAGTACTTC
TRBJ2-1 16 - - TRBV19 CASSPSQGGRYNEQFF TGTGCCAGTAGTCCCTCACAGGGGGGGAGATACAATGAGCAGTTCTTC
TRBJ1-2 14 TRBD1 - TRBV6-6 CASSFEQGAYGYTF TGTGCCAGCAGTTTCGAGCAGGGGGCCTATGGCTACACCTTC
TRBJ2-3 14 - few TRBV6-4 CASSEGSSTDTQYF TGTGCCAGCAGTGAGGGTAGCTCGACAGATACGCAGTATTTT
TRBJ2-7 16 TRBD1 - TRBV7-9 CASSPPRTGILYEQYF TGTGCCAGCAGCCCGCCCCGGACAGGGATTTTGTACGAGCAGTACTTC
TRBJ1-3 15 - - TRBV9 CASSVGRYLGNTIYF TGTGCCAGCAGCGTAGGGCGCTACCTCGGAAACACCATATATTTT
TRBJ2-3 16 - - TRBV7-3 CASSPGWGALTDTQYF TGTGCCAGCAGCCCTGGCTGGGGGGCCCTCACAGATACGCAGTATTTT
TRBJ2-7 12 - - TRBV6-5 CASNGGSYEQYF TGTGCCAGCAATGGCGGTTCCTACGAGCAGTACTTC
TRBJ1-4 15 TRBD1 - TRBV9 CASSEWGQGDEKLFF TGTGCCAGCAGCGAGTGGGGACAGGGCGATGAAAAACTGTTTTTT
TRBJ2-2 15 - - TRBV2 CASRKRISSTGELFF TGTGCCAGCAGGAAACGGATATCGAGCACCGGGGAGCTGTTTTTT
TRBJ2-3 15 - many TRBV5-1 CASSFWVGNRDTQYF TGTGCCAGCAGCTTTTGGGTGGGGAATCGGGATACGCAGTATTTT
TRBJ1-2 14 - - TRBV28 CASSPRRQNYGYTF TGTGCCAGCAGCCCGAGGCGACAGAACTATGGCTACACCTTC
TRBJ1-1 14 - - TRBV5-6 CASSLLGRETEAFF TGTGCCAGCAGCTTGTTGGGGAGGGAAACTGAAGCTTTCTTT
TRBJ2-7 11 - - TRBV20-1 CSTLSSYEQYF TGCAGTACATTGAGCTCCTACGAGCAGTACTTC
TRBJ2-2 13 - - TRBV4-1 CASSPWDTGELFF TGCGCCAGCAGCCCTTGGGACACCGGGGAGCTGTTTTTT
TRBJ2-5 16 - - TRBV21-1 CASSKEGPAGDETQYF TGTGCCAGCAGCAAAGAGGGACCAGCGGGGGACGAGACCCAGTACTTC
TRBJ2-4 15 - few TRBV27 CASSLGGQAKNIQYF TGTGCCAGCAGTTTGGGGGGCCAAGCCAAAAACATTCAGTACTTC
TRBJ2-5 16 - - TRBV5-8 CASSFVGAHFQETQYF TGTGCCAGCAGCTTCGTAGGGGCCCATTTCCAAGAGACCCAGTACTTC
TRBJ1-4 17 TRBD1 - TRBV4-1 CASSRTGTGETNEKLFF TGCGCCAGCAGCAGGACCGGGACAGGTGAAACTAATGAAAAACTGTTTTTT
TRBJ2-5 13 - - TRBV28 CASREQGEETQYF TGTGCCAGCAGGGAACAGGGAGAAGAGACCCAGTACTTC
TRBJ2-1 14 TRBD2 - TRBV6-1 CASWTGGVGNEQFF TGTGCCAGCTGGACGGGAGGCGTAGGCAATGAGCAGTTCTTC
TRBJ2-2 17 - - TRBV11-2 CASSHRGKVLGTGELFF TGTGCCAGCAGCCACCGAGGGAAAGTCCTCGGCACCGGGGAGCTGTTTTTT
TRBJ2-3 17 - - TRBV4-3 CASSQAAGDAGLDTQYF TGCGCCAGCAGCCAAGCCGCAGGTGACGCGGGCCTAGATACGCAGTATTTT